Listed below are T cell receptor beta chains from one sample, sequenced in a study of cytomegalovirus exposure and HLA in healthy donors. Only in-frame clones appear in the TCRdb table, and some are missing; sequencing was by immunoSEQ multiplex PCR. This table has roughly 180,000 clones, 70% to 85% appearing once. The sample consisted of PBMCs. The source of these receptors is a man aged 18-30 years in good health and CMV-seronegative. CDR3s include the opening cysteine and the closing phenylalanine or tryptophan. A D gene is named only where the DNA matches it firmly. The listing skips clone size in some rows; elsewhere it reads once, few, many or a size class.

abundance: -
j_gene: TRBJ2-7
v_gene: TRBV25-1
d_gene: -
CDR3aa: CASIGLNYEQYF
CDR3nt: TGTGCCAGCATCGGACTCAACTACGAGCAGTACTTC

abundance: -
j_gene: TRBJ1-5
v_gene: TRBV7-2
d_gene: -
CDR3aa: CASSGHGGNQPQHF
CDR3nt: TGTGCCAGCAGCGGGCACGGGGGCAATCAGCCCCAGCATTTT

abundance: -
j_gene: TRBJ1-1
v_gene: TRBV18
d_gene: -
CDR3aa: CASSPGAGGTEAFF
CDR3nt: TGTGCCAGCTCACCAGGGGCAGGAGGGACTGAAGCTTTCTTT

abundance: -
j_gene: TRBJ1-1
v_gene: TRBV4-2
d_gene: -
CDR3aa: CASSRRGGGDTEAFF
CDR3nt: TGTGCCAGCAGCCGGAGGGGGGGTGGCGACACTGAAGCTTTCTTT

abundance: few
j_gene: TRBJ2-5
v_gene: TRBV29-1
d_gene: -
CDR3aa: CSAGQWNLPQYF
CDR3nt: TGCAGCGCCGGACAGTGGAACCTCCCCCAGTACTTC

abundance: few
j_gene: TRBJ1-2
v_gene: TRBV9
d_gene: -
CDR3aa: CASSEPRDLPSYGYTF
CDR3nt: TGTGCCAGCAGCGAACCACGGGACTTACCCAGCTATGGCTACACCTTC

abundance: -
j_gene: TRBJ1-2
v_gene: TRBV25-1
d_gene: -
CDR3aa: CASSERGGAPTYYGYTF
CDR3nt: TGTGCCAGCAGTGAACGCGGAGGCGCCCCGACGTACTATGGCTACACCTTC

abundance: few
j_gene: TRBJ1-1
v_gene: TRBV9
d_gene: -
CDR3aa: CASSVVADTEAFF
CDR3nt: TGTGCCAGCAGCGTAGTTGCAGACACTGAAGCTTTCTTT

abundance: once
j_gene: TRBJ2-1
v_gene: TRBV6-5
d_gene: TRBD1
CDR3aa: CASSAGTGGPNEQFF
CDR3nt: TGTGCCAGCAGTGCCGGGACAGGGGGCCCCAATGAGCAGTTCTTC

abundance: -
j_gene: TRBJ2-7
v_gene: TRBV5-1
d_gene: -
CDR3aa: CASSVWRGPGSYEQYF
CDR3nt: TGCGCCAGCAGCGTCTGGAGGGGCCCGGGATCCTACGAGCAGTACTTC

abundance: once
j_gene: TRBJ1-5
v_gene: TRBV6-5
d_gene: TRBD1
CDR3aa: CASSYRQGANNQPQHF
CDR3nt: TGTGCCAGCAGTTATAGACAGGGGGCGAACAATCAGCCCCAGCATTTT

abundance: -
j_gene: TRBJ2-5
v_gene: TRBV7-8
d_gene: -
CDR3aa: CASSPRTSRAAETQYF
CDR3nt: TGTGCCAGCAGCCCCCGGACATCTCGCGCGGCGGAGACCCAGTACTTC

abundance: -
j_gene: TRBJ2-1
v_gene: TRBV30
d_gene: TRBD2
CDR3aa: CAWSDGREGNEQFF
CDR3nt: TGTGCCTGGAGTGATGGGCGGGAGGGCAATGAGCAGTTCTTC

abundance: -
j_gene: TRBJ2-7
v_gene: TRBV19
d_gene: -
CDR3aa: CATGVGSYEQYF
CDR3nt: TGTGCCACCGGGGTAGGTTCCTACGAGCAGTACTTC

abundance: -
j_gene: TRBJ2-1
v_gene: TRBV6-1
d_gene: TRBD2
CDR3aa: CASSALAGARHEQFF
CDR3nt: TGTGCCAGCAGTGCGCTAGCGGGAGCTCGCCATGAGCAGTTCTTC

abundance: -
j_gene: TRBJ2-7
v_gene: TRBV2
d_gene: TRBD2
CDR3aa: CASLIGLAEEQYF
CDR3nt: TGTGCCAGCCTTATAGGACTAGCGGAGGAGCAGTACTTC

abundance: few
j_gene: TRBJ2-6
v_gene: TRBV2
d_gene: -
CDR3aa: CASGGPVLTF
CDR3nt: TGTGCCAGTGGGGGCCCCGTCCTGACTTTC

abundance: -
j_gene: TRBJ1-1
v_gene: TRBV14
d_gene: -
CDR3aa: CASSQDFTASGMNTEAFF
CDR3nt: TGTGCCAGCAGCCAAGATTTTACAGCCAGCGGGATGAACACTGAAGCTTTCTTT

abundance: -
j_gene: TRBJ2-7
v_gene: TRBV29-1
d_gene: -
CDR3aa: CSVEAQTYEQYF
CDR3nt: TGCAGCGTTGAGGCACAGACCTACGAGCAGTACTTC

abundance: few
j_gene: TRBJ1-1
v_gene: TRBV6-5
d_gene: -
CDR3aa: CASSYSYGNTEAFF
CDR3nt: TGTGCCAGCAGTTACTCGTACGGGAACACTGAAGCTTTCTTT

abundance: -
j_gene: TRBJ1-2
v_gene: TRBV7-8
d_gene: TRBD1
CDR3aa: CASRTSPGQGYGYTF
CDR3nt: TGTGCCAGCAGAACCAGTCCGGGACAGGGCTATGGCTACACCTTC

abundance: -
j_gene: TRBJ1-6
v_gene: TRBV6-6
d_gene: -
CDR3aa: CASSYSPLRDSPLHF
CDR3nt: TGTGCCAGCAGTTATTCTCCCCTGAGGGATTCACCCCTCCACTTT

abundance: -
j_gene: TRBJ2-1
v_gene: TRBV7-9
d_gene: -
CDR3aa: CASSFRGNEQFF
CDR3nt: TGTGCCAGCAGCTTTCGAGGGAATGAGCAGTTCTTC

abundance: few
j_gene: TRBJ1-1
v_gene: TRBV6-5
d_gene: -
CDR3aa: CASSQTTENTEAFF
CDR3nt: TGTGCCAGCAGTCAGACGACAGAGAACACTGAAGCTTTCTTT

abundance: -
j_gene: TRBJ2-7
v_gene: TRBV5-1
d_gene: TRBD1
CDR3aa: CASSGTEAYEQYF
CDR3nt: TGCGCCAGCAGTGGGACAGAGGCCTACGAGCAGTACTTC

abundance: few
j_gene: TRBJ1-3
v_gene: TRBV5-1
d_gene: TRBD1
CDR3aa: CASSPGGTGVGNTIYF
CDR3nt: TGCGCCAGCAGCCCTGGGGGGACAGGGGTCGGAAACACCATATATTTT

abundance: -
j_gene: TRBJ2-7
v_gene: TRBV19
d_gene: TRBD2
CDR3aa: CASGTSNYEQYF
CDR3nt: TGTGCCAGTGGGACTAGTAACTACGAGCAGTACTTC

abundance: -
j_gene: TRBJ1-2
v_gene: TRBV19
d_gene: -
CDR3aa: CASSMTGTTNYGYTF
CDR3nt: TGTGCCAGTAGTATGACAGGCACCACTAACTATGGCTACACCTTC

abundance: -
j_gene: TRBJ2-5
v_gene: TRBV7-8
d_gene: -
CDR3aa: CASSPRETQYF
CDR3nt: TGTGCCAGCAGCCCGAGGGAGACCCAGTACTTC

abundance: -
j_gene: TRBJ2-7
v_gene: TRBV5-6
d_gene: -
CDR3aa: CASSLVTGTYEQYF
CDR3nt: TGTGCCAGCAGCTTAGTCACGGGGACCTACGAGCAGTACTTC

abundance: -
j_gene: TRBJ2-1
v_gene: TRBV30
d_gene: TRBD2
CDR3aa: CAWSVRLAGGGEQFF
CDR3nt: TGTGCCTGGAGTGTACGACTAGCGGGAGGCGGGGAGCAGTTCTTC

abundance: -
j_gene: TRBJ1-2
v_gene: TRBV30
d_gene: TRBD1
CDR3aa: CAWRTLGDRGYGYTF
CDR3nt: TGTGCCTGGAGGACATTAGGGGACAGGGGGTATGGCTACACCTTC

abundance: -
j_gene: TRBJ1-1
v_gene: TRBV13
d_gene: -
CDR3aa: CASAVVGGNTEAFF
CDR3nt: TGTGCCAGCGCCGTGGTAGGGGGGAACACTGAAGCTTTCTTT

abundance: -
j_gene: TRBJ2-5
v_gene: TRBV2
d_gene: TRBD2
CDR3aa: CASSGLGAGVGETQYF
CDR3nt: TGTGCCAGCAGTGGGCTTGGAGCGGGGGTGGGAGAGACCCAGTACTTC

abundance: -
j_gene: TRBJ2-5
v_gene: TRBV4-3
d_gene: TRBD2
CDR3aa: CASSPRGSAGVQETQYF
CDR3nt: TGCGCCAGCAGCCCGAGGGGATCAGCGGGGGTCCAAGAGACCCAGTACTTC